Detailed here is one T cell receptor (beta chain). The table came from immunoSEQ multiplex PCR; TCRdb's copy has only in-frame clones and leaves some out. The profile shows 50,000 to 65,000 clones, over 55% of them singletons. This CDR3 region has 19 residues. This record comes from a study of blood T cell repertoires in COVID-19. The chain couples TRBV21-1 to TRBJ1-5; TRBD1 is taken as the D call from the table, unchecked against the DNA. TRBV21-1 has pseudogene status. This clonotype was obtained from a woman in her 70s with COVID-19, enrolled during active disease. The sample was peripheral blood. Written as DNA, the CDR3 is TGTGCCAGCATCCAACCTACATCGACAGGGGGCGGAGTGGATCAGCCCCAGCATTTT. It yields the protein CASIQPTSTGGGVDQPQHF.